This entry is about one T cell receptor beta chain. It lacks a known antigen. It has no much larger one-base neighbor in the sample; base qualities were not kept. The sample belongs to a study of beta chain features in type 1 diabetes (dated by TCRdb to about 2018). In terms of the full investigation: Mean age, gender distribution, total cell number and subset yield were not different between patients and healthy donors. Regulatory and stem cell-like memory subsets were isolated from only 8 patients and roughly eight healthy donors, whereas naive and central memory subsets came from all 28 donors. Across all samples, around 99 million sorted cells were examined, and cell number per subset correlated strongly with RNA yield. The study compared TCRB repertoires of sorted circulating CD4+ T cell subsets between recently diagnosed type 1 diabetes patients and matched healthy donors. Summary of the overall study and its limitations: PCR may preferentially amplify shorter templates, but because patient and control samples were amplified and corrected together, any resulting skew would affect both groups equally. HLA sub-analyses involved small numbers of individuals, so any influence of HLA type on TCRB rearrangement remained unresolved. Naive, central memory and regulatory TCRB repertoires appeared to be more similar among patients than among healthy donors. A moderate but significant shortening of TCRB CDR3 length was observed in type 1 diabetes patients in all four CD4+ subsets. At VDJ recombination sites, type 1 diabetes patients had fewer insertions and more deleted nucleotides, which implies abnormalities in thymic rearrangement. Sequencing cDNA rather than genomic DNA could over-represent highly expressing activated cells, although activation and CD3 levels did not differ between groups.

V loses 5 bases at its end and J loses 4 bases; junction bases beyond the gene matches: 2. The CDR3 contains 14 residues, cysteine and phenylalanine counted. Only the CDR3 portion is preserved as DNA: 42 bases, with reading frame beginning at the first base. As encoded in the germline V gene, CDR1 is SGHRS while CDR2 is YFSETQ. A single peripheral blood draw of approximately 100 mL on average was collected from each donor into heparinised tubes. Naive, central memory, regulatory and stem cell-like memory CD4+ T cells were sorted on a BD FACSAria II using a panel including CD45RO, CCR7, CD25, CD127, CD95 and CD27. A purity above 95% was achieved for all sorted populations. PBMCs were isolated right away by Lymphoprep density gradient centrifugation and were stained directly, without culture. To minimize batch effects, samples were stained and sorted in pairs, one healthy donor with one patient per experiment.

The entire isolated RNA was reverse transcribed using the High Capacity cDNA Reverse Transcription Kit, and thus expressed TCRB transcripts were sequenced. Deep immunoSEQ sequencing was applied to naive, central memory and regulatory T cell samples, giving an average of around 3.8 million total reads per sample. Sorted cells were lysed in RLT buffer and RNA was extracted with DNase-treated RNeasy Micro or Mini kits, depending on cell number. Each cell subset was processed separately to prevent cross-contamination, with patient and healthy donor samples processed together. Using the immunoSEQ multiplex PCR, TCRB sequences were amplified from cDNA into 87-bp fragments spanning the CDR3 region. Amplicons were sequenced on the Illumina HiSeq platform. Regarding the original processing steps: Synthetic template baselines were used to correct PCR bias computationally, reads within Hamming distance 2 were collapsed, and singletons that could not be merged were discarded. Reads were aligned against IMGT so that V, D and J genes, CDR3 length and insertions or deletions at six rearrangement sites could be assigned. Within each subset, clonotype counts were normalized to the number of sorted cells before true diversity and Gini coefficients were calculated with the tcR R package. The overlap coefficient, calculated on TCRB nucleotide sequences, was used to quantify repertoire sharing. Out-of-frame TCRB sequences from naive cells were analyzed as a proxy for the pre-selection repertoire. The clones in this table, taken by TCRdb from immuneACCESS, are in-frame only. Not every clone is retained; where verified, under half of the shortfall comes from an unresolved V gene, and the cause of the rest is unknown. V and J calls and clone size are given by that table; D and trimming were obtained from the DNA. This sample holds hundreds of thousands of clones; around 15% were observed only once. Jointly, the top ten make up 0.02% to 0.025% of the sample.

What was sequenced was naive CD4+ T cells from blood. This specimen's cell subset or site label, per the study, means: true naive CD4+ T cells. This receptor chain uses TRBV5-1 and TRBJ2-2, and 10 junction bases match TRBD1. This receptor was identified in a man younger than 30 with type 1 diabetes. The bases read TGCGCCAGCAGAAGGACAGGGGGCACCGGGGAGCTGTTTTTT. Its protein reads: CASRRTGGTGELFF.